The entry that follows covers one T cell receptor (beta chain) sequence. This record comes from a study of OX40 agonist ivuxolimab in advanced cancers. Across the study: Previous treatment with anti-PD-1, anti-PD-L1 or anti-CTLA-4 therapy was allowed; about 44% had received some.

The CDR3 spans 14 residues. TCRdb's table, derived via immunoSEQ multiplex PCR, lists solely in-frame clones and lacks some. Here the sample spans 20,000 to 25,000 clones, roughly 84% being singletons. The chain has TRBV21-1 and TRBJ2-1. TRBV21-1 is shown as a pseudogene. The material sequenced was CD4+ or CD8+ T cells sorted from blood, taken in a trial of the OX40 agonist ivuxolimab. This TCR derives from an adult with an advanced solid tumor such as melanoma, head and neck, liver or kidney cancer. The DNA of the CDR3 is TGTGCCAGCAGCAAAGACGGTAGACCTACACGGCAGTTCTTC. It encodes CASSKDGRPTRQFF.